A selection of T cell receptor beta chains follows, all from one sample in a study of T cell responses to AZD1222 COVID-19 vaccine. Sequencing was performed with immunoSEQ multiplex PCR; in TCRdb, only in-frame clones are kept and a portion is missing. The sample carries tens of thousands of clones, 88% recorded once. The source material was peripheral blood, sampled on day 0 of AZD1222 vaccination. All receptors come from an adult in good health. The CDR3 runs from the conserved cysteine through the conserved F or W. A D gene is named only where the DNA matches it firmly. The size field is filled for only some rows; it gives once, few, many or a size class.

size | length | D | J | V | DNA | CDR3
NA | 13 | NA | TRBJ1-6 | TRBV12-1 | TGTGCCAGCAGATCACAGGGAAAGTCACCCCTCCACTTT | CASRSQGKSPLHF
NA | 14 | NA | TRBJ1-2 | TRBV21-1 | TGTGCCAGCAGCAAGACCCGGGGTCAACCTGGCTACACCTTC | CASSKTRGQPGYTF
NA | 13 | NA | TRBJ1-2 | TRBV4-1 | TGCGCCAGCAGCCAAGAGGGGGTGGGCGGCTACACCTTC | CASSQEGVGGYTF
NA | 14 | NA | TRBJ2-7 | TRBV7-6 | TGTGCCAGCAGCCCCAACAGGGCTTCCTACGAGCAGTACTTC | CASSPNRASYEQYF
NA | 14 | NA | TRBJ1-1 | TRBV7-3 | TGTGCCAGCAGCTGGGGGGGTATGAACACTGAAGCTTTCTTT | CASSWGGMNTEAFF
NA | 14 | NA | TRBJ2-3 | TRBV9 | TGTGCCAGCAGCAACCGTCCCACCGCAGATACGCAGTATTTT | CASSNRPTADTQYF
NA | 16 | NA | TRBJ1-5 | TRBV4-1 | TGCGCCAGCAGCCAAGGCCGGGGGGCACGCAATCAGCCCCAGCATTTT | CASSQGRGARNQPQHF
NA | 15 | NA | TRBJ2-1 | TRBV7-6 | TGTGCCAGCAGCCTCCAGCCTCCCACCTACAATGAGCAGTTCTTC | CASSLQPPTYNEQFF
NA | 16 | TRBD2 | TRBJ2-2 | TRBV9 | TGTGCCAGCAGCGTAGGGGCGGGAGGTCACACCGGGGAGCTGTTTTTT | CASSVGAGGHTGELFF
NA | 13 | NA | TRBJ1-5 | TRBV6-5 | TGTGCCAGCAGTCCCGGACTGCTTCAGCCCCAGCATTTT | CASSPGLLQPQHF
NA | 15 | TRBD2 | TRBJ2-7 | TRBV28 | TGTGCCAGCAGTCTCTCCACCGGGACTAGCGACGAGCAGTACTTC | CASSLSTGTSDEQYF
once | 15 | NA | TRBJ1-1 | TRBV10-3 | TGTGCCATCAGTGATGGGGGGTCGAGGCGGACTGAAGCTTTCTTT | CAISDGGSRRTEAFF
NA | 19 | TRBD1 | TRBJ2-2 | TRBV6-2/TRBV6-3 | TGTGCCAGCAGTTACTCCGCCGACAGGGGGCTTGAAAACACCGGGGAGCTGTTTTTT | CASSYSADRGLENTGELFF
NA | 16 | NA | TRBJ1-2 | TRBV28 | TGTGCCAGCAGTTCCTCAGGGTATGGGTCCCTCTATGGCTACACCTTC | CASSSSGYGSLYGYTF
NA | 11 | NA | TRBJ1-1 | TRBV28 | TGTGCCAGCAGTTCCCGGGTGAAAGCTTTCTTT | CASSSRVKAFF
NA | 12 | NA | TRBJ2-7 | TRBV28 | TGTGCCAGCAGTTTAGAGGTCTACGAGCAGTACTTC | CASSLEVYEQYF
NA | 13 | TRBD2 | TRBJ2-5 | TRBV12-3/TRBV12-4 | TGTGCCAGCAGTTTGTTGACTAGCGCGGCCCAGTACTTC | CASSLLTSAAQYF
NA | 12 | NA | TRBJ2-2 | TRBV13 | TGTGCCAGCAGCCCTGGGAACGGGGAGCTGTTTTTT | CASSPGNGELFF
NA | 13 | NA | TRBJ2-7 | TRBV18 | TGTGCCAGCTCAGAAGGAGATCTACTCGAGCAGTACTTC | CASSEGDLLEQYF
NA | 16 | NA | TRBJ1-6 | TRBV5-4 | TGTGCCAGCAGCTTGGGAGGGCGACCGTCTAATTCACCCCTCCACTTT | CASSLGGRPSNSPLHF
NA | 16 | NA | TRBJ2-2 | TRBV7-8 | TGTGCCAGCAGCTCTAGCTCCAGGGGTAACACCGGGGAGCTGTTTTTT | CASSSSSRGNTGELFF
NA | 15 | TRBD1 | TRBJ2-7 | TRBV29-1 | TGCAGCGTTGAAGGGGACAGGGAGAGGTCCTACGAGCAGTACTTC | CSVEGDRERSYEQYF
few | 13 | NA | TRBJ2-7 | TRBV5-1 | TGCGCCAGCAGCCCTACGGACTTCTACGAGCAGTACTTC | CASSPTDFYEQYF
NA | 14 | NA | TRBJ1-4 | TRBV28 | TGTGCCAGCCGCTCACAGGGAGGGGTGGAAAAACTGTTTTTT | CASRSQGGVEKLFF
few | 16 | TRBD2 | TRBJ2-7 | TRBV4-1 | TGCGCCAGCAGCCAAGTTGCGGGAGTGTCCCCCTACGAGCAGTACTTC | CASSQVAGVSPYEQYF
NA | 13 | TRBD1 | TRBJ1-2 | TRBV28 | TGTGCCAGCAGCCCAGGACAGGGCCCTGGCTACACCTTC | CASSPGQGPGYTF
NA | 14 | NA | TRBJ2-7 | TRBV11-2 | TGTGCCAGCAGCCTAGGCAGTAAGGTATACGAGCAGTACTTC | CASSLGSKVYEQYF
NA | 15 | TRBD2 | TRBJ2-7 | TRBV5-1 | TGCGCCAGCAGCTTCCTAGCGGGTATGACCTACGAGCAGTACTTC | CASSFLAGMTYEQYF
NA | 16 | TRBD2 | TRBJ2-7 | TRBV27 | TGTGCCAGCAGTTTATCGAGACTAGCGGGAGTTTACGAGCAGTACTTC | CASSLSRLAGVYEQYF
few | 14 | TRBD1 | TRBJ2-5 | TRBV19 | TGTGCCAGTAGTACAAGGACAGGGTCGGAGACCCAGTACTTC | CASSTRTGSETQYF
NA | 11 | NA | TRBJ2-4 | TRBV2 | TGTGCCAGCAGTACTAAAAACATTCAGTACTTC | CASSTKNIQYF
NA | 16 | NA | TRBJ1-2 | TRBV9 | TGTGCCAGCAGCGTAGGGATAACGGCTCCTAACTATGGCTACACCTTC | CASSVGITAPNYGYTF
few | 15 | TRBD1 | TRBJ1-2 | TRBV3-1/TRBV3-2 | TGTGCCAGCAGCCAAGGGGCCCGGACAGGGTATGGCTACACCTTC | CASSQGARTGYGYTF
NA | 19 | NA | TRBJ2-2 | TRBV7-8 | TGTGCCAGCAGCTTAGTAAGGCGATTGGGGGTCGGAGAGTCCGGGGAGCTGTTTTTT | CASSLVRRLGVGESGELFF
NA | 18 | TRBD1 | TRBJ2-6 | TRBV5-1 | TGCGCCAGCAGCTTGACGGGACAGGGCAGCTCTGGGGCCAACGTCCTGACTTTC | CASSLTGQGSSGANVLTF
few | 15 | NA | TRBJ2-5 | TRBV28 | TGTGCCAGCAAGAGAGGGCAGGGGACGGTCGAGACCCAGTACTTC | CASKRGQGTVETQYF
few | 16 | NA | TRBJ2-2 | TRBV9 | TGTGCCAGCAGCGTAGCTGCCCAGGGGAGGGCCGGGGAGCTGTTTTTT | CASSVAAQGRAGELFF
NA | 13 | NA | TRBJ1-5 | TRBV28 | TGTGCCAGCAGTGTGACAGTGGGACGGCCCCAGCATTTT | CASSVTVGRPQHF
NA | 14 | NA | TRBJ1-2 | TRBV28 | TGTGCCAGCAGAAGGGACGACACGTTCTATGGCTACACCTTC | CASRRDDTFYGYTF
NA | 13 | NA | TRBJ2-1 | TRBV2 | TGTGCCATTAATAGCGGAATCTACAATGAGCAGTTCTTC | CAINSGIYNEQFF
once | 13 | NA | TRBJ1-1 | TRBV30 | TGTGCCTGGACCAAGAGGATGAACACTGAAGCTTTCTTT | CAWTKRMNTEAFF
NA | 17 | NA | TRBJ2-2 | TRBV7-2 | TGTGCCAGCAGCCCCAACCCCCATAGCGGGAACACCGGGGAGCTGTTTTTT | CASSPNPHSGNTGELFF
NA | 13 | TRBD1 | TRBJ2-3 | TRBV9 | TGTGCCAGCAACAGGGGGTGGGACGATACGCAGTATTTT | CASNRGWDDTQYF
NA | 16 | TRBD1 | TRBJ1-4 | TRBV27 | TGTGCCAGCAGTTTTGGGAGGGGGCGAAGGGGTGAAAAACTGTTTTTT | CASSFGRGRRGEKLFF
NA | 15 | TRBD1 | TRBJ1-1 | TRBV3-1/TRBV3-2 | TGTGCCAGCAGCCACTTCCCTCGGGACAGGGGTGGGCCTTTCTTT | CASSHFPRDRGGPFF
NA | 14 | TRBD1 | TRBJ1-4 | TRBV2 | TGTGCCAGCACTCAAGGGACAGGGAATGAAAAACTGTTTTTT | CASTQGTGNEKLFF
NA | 13 | NA | TRBJ2-1 | TRBV24-1 | TGTGCCACCAGTGAGTACAGGTACAATGAGCAGTTCTTC | CATSEYRYNEQFF
NA | 16 | TRBD2 | TRBJ2-1 | TRBV9 | TGTGCCAGCAGCCCCTGGACTAGCGGGAGTTACGATGAGCAGTTCTTC | CASSPWTSGSYDEQFF
NA | 13 | NA | TRBJ2-1 | TRBV28 | TGTGCCAGCAGTTTCTCCGGGTACAATGAGCAGTTCTTC | CASSFSGYNEQFF
NA | 15 | TRBD1 | TRBJ2-1 | TRBV5-1 | TGCGCCAGCAGTCCCGGGACAGGGGCCTACAATGAGCAGTTCTTC | CASSPGTGAYNEQFF
NA | 13 | TRBD1 | TRBJ2-7 | TRBV29-1 | TGCAGCGTTTTCAGACAGGGGGCCTACGAGCAGTACTTC | CSVFRQGAYEQYF
NA | 13 | NA | TRBJ2-1 | TRBV5-1 | TGCGCCAGCAGCCCACTAGAAATAAATGAGCAGTTCTTC | CASSPLEINEQFF
once | 16 | TRBD2 | TRBJ2-3 | TRBV11-2 | TGTGCCAGCAGCTTAGCAACTAGCGGAGGCGCAGATACGCAGTATTTT | CASSLATSGGADTQYF
NA | 14 | TRBD1 | TRBJ2-1 | TRBV9 | TGTGCCAGCAGCGACCGGGACAGATACAATGAGCAGTTCTTC | CASSDRDRYNEQFF